The rows below give T cell receptor beta chains drawn from one sample of a study of radiotherapy plus CTLA-4 blockade in lung cancer. Profiling relied on immunoSEQ multiplex PCR, and the TCRdb table lists in-frame clones only, not all of them. The repertoire holds under 35,000 clones, with roughly 71% as singletons. This specimen consisted of peripheral blood, obtained from a patient treated with radiotherapy plus ipilimumab. The receptors were gathered from a human donor with non-small cell lung cancer whose response to radiotherapy plus ipilimumab could not be evaluated. Each CDR3 is given with its conserved first and last residue. A D gene is named only where the DNA matches it firmly. Rows may omit the clone size; those that give it use once, few, many or a size class.

V gene: TRBV5-5
D gene: TRBD1
J gene: TRBJ2-2
clone size: .
CDR3 DNA: TGTGCCAGCAGCGGTTCCCTTGGGACAGGGGTTCACGGGGAGCTGTTTTTT
CDR3 protein: CASSGSLGTGVHGELFF

V gene: TRBV29-1
D gene: TRBD1
J gene: TRBJ2-7
clone size: .
CDR3 DNA: TGCAGCGCTCAACCCGGGACAGGGCCCTACGAGCAGTACTTC
CDR3 protein: CSAQPGTGPYEQYF

V gene: TRBV19
D gene: TRBD1
J gene: TRBJ2-1
clone size: .
CDR3 DNA: TGTGCCAGTAGTATTTCACAGGGGGCTTCCTTAAATGAGCAGTTCTTC
CDR3 protein: CASSISQGASLNEQFF

V gene: TRBV7-2
D gene: TRBD1
J gene: TRBJ2-1
clone size: .
CDR3 DNA: TGTGCCAGCAGCTTAGTTCGGACAGGGACCACCGGGGGGCAGTTCTTC
CDR3 protein: CASSLVRTGTTGGQFF

V gene: TRBV6-5
D gene: .
J gene: TRBJ2-5
clone size: .
CDR3 DNA: TGTGCCAGCAGTTACGGCAGTTGGGAGACCCAGTACTTC
CDR3 protein: CASSYGSWETQYF

V gene: TRBV18
D gene: .
J gene: TRBJ1-5
clone size: .
CDR3 DNA: TGTGCCAGCTCCCCCGCAGGGGGCAATCAGCCCCAGCATTTT
CDR3 protein: CASSPAGGNQPQHF

V gene: TRBV2
D gene: .
J gene: TRBJ1-2
clone size: .
CDR3 DNA: TGTGCCAGCAGTGAAGGCAGGGAGGATGGCTACACCTTC
CDR3 protein: CASSEGREDGYTF

V gene: TRBV28
D gene: TRBD1
J gene: TRBJ1-5
clone size: .
CDR3 DNA: TGTGCCAGCAGTTTCCTACGGACAGGGAGGCAGCCCCAGCATTTT
CDR3 protein: CASSFLRTGRQPQHF

V gene: TRBV19
D gene: TRBD1
J gene: TRBJ1-5
clone size: few
CDR3 DNA: TGTGCCAGTAGTATGGGGACAGGGGGGTGGCTTCTGCATTTT
CDR3 protein: CASSMGTGGWLLHF

V gene: TRBV25-1
D gene: .
J gene: TRBJ2-5
clone size: once
CDR3 DNA: TGTGCCAGCAGTGAAGCGGTAGCAAAAGAGACCCAGTACTTC
CDR3 protein: CASSEAVAKETQYF

V gene: TRBV6-6
D gene: TRBD1
J gene: TRBJ1-2
clone size: .
CDR3 DNA: TGTGCCAGCAGTAATTCAGGGGGAGGCGATGGCTACACCTTC
CDR3 protein: CASSNSGGGDGYTF

V gene: TRBV2
D gene: TRBD1
J gene: TRBJ1-2
clone size: .
CDR3 DNA: TGTGCCAGCAGCGGACAGGGGGCGACCTCTGGCTACACCTTC
CDR3 protein: CASSGQGATSGYTF